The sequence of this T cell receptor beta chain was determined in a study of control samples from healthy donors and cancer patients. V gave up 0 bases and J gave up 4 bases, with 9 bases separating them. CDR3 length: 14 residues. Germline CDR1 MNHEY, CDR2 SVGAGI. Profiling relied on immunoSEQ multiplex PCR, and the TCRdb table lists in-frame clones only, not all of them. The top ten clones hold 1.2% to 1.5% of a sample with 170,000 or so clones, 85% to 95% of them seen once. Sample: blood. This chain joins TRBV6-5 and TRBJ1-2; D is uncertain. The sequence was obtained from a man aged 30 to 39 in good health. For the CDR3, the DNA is TGTGCCAGCAGTTACTCCCAGAGAAGCTATGGCTACACCTTC. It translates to CASSYSQRSYGYTF.